This section outlines one T cell receptor (beta chain) sequence together with its context. This sample is part of a study of cytomegalovirus exposure and HLA in healthy donors. PCR employed 60 Vbeta and 13 Jbeta primers. Generated by immunoSEQ multiplex PCR, the TCRdb table keeps only in-frame clones and is missing some. The sample lists fewer than 250,000 clones; 70% to 75% were seen once. Unmatched junction bases numbered 20, after V lost 3 bases and J lost 1 base. This CDR3 has 20 amino acids. CDR1 and CDR2 from the germline V gene are LGHNA and YSLEER. The TCR sequence derives from a man aged 30 to 45 in good health and CMV-seropositive. The sample taken for sequencing was PBMCs. This chain links TRBV4-3 with TRBJ1-1, with 7 bases matching TRBD1. The CDR3 spells CASSQYPMAGQRWENTEAFF. The CDR3 DNA follows: TGCGCCAGCAGCCAGTATCCAATGGCGGGACAGCGATGGGAGAACACTGAAGCTTTCTTT.